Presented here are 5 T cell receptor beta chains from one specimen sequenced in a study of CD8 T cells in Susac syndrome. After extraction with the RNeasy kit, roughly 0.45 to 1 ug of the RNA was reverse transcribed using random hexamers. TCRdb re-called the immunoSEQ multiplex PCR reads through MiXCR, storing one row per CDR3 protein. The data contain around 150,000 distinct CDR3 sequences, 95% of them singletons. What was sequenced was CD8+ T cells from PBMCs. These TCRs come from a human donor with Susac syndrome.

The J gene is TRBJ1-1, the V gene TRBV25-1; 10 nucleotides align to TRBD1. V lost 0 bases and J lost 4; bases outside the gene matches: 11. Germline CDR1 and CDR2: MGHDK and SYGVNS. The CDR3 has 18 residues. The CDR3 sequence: CASSEYFGTGALSTEAFF. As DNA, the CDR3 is TGTGCCAGCAGTGAATATTTCGGGACAGGGGCGTTGAGCACTGAAGCTTTCTTT.

CDR3 nucleotide sequence: TGCGCCAGCAGCCGGGACAGGAACCAGCCCCAGCATTTT. Its translation is CASSRDRNQPQHF. V gene TRBV10-2 combines with J gene TRBJ1-5, with 8 nucleotides matching TRBD1. The CDR3 is made up of 13 amino acids. The germline V gene has CDR1 WSHSY and CDR2 SAAADI. Losses at the gene ends were 6 bases for V and 7 bases for J; bases not matched to a gene: 5.

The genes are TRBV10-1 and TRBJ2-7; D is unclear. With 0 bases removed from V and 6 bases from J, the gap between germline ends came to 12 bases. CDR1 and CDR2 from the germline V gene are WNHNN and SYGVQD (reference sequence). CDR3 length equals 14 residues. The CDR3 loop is CASSESIGTIEQYF. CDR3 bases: TGCGCCAGCAGTGAGTCGATCGGAACCATCGAGCAGTACTTC.

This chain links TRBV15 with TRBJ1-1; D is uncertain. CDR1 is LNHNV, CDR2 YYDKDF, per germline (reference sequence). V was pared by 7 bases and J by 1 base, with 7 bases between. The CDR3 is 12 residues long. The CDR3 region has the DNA TGTGCCACCAAGAGTGGGAACACTGAAGCTTTCTTT. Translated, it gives CATKSGNTEAFF.

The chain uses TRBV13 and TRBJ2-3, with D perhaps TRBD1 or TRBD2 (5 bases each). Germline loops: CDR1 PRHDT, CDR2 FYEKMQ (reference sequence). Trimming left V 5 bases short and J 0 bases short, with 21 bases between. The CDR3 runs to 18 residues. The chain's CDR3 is CASSLLPPGDLSTDTQYF. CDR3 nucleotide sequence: TGTGCCAGCAGCCTTCTTCCCCCCGGGGACCTCAGCACAGATACGCAGTATTTT. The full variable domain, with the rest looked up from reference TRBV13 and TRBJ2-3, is AAGVIQSPRHLIKEKRETATLKCYPIPRHDTVYWYQQGPGQDPQFLISFYEKMQSDKGSIPDRFSAQQFSDYHSELNMSSLELGDSALYFCASSLLPPGDLSTDTQYFGPGTRLTVL.